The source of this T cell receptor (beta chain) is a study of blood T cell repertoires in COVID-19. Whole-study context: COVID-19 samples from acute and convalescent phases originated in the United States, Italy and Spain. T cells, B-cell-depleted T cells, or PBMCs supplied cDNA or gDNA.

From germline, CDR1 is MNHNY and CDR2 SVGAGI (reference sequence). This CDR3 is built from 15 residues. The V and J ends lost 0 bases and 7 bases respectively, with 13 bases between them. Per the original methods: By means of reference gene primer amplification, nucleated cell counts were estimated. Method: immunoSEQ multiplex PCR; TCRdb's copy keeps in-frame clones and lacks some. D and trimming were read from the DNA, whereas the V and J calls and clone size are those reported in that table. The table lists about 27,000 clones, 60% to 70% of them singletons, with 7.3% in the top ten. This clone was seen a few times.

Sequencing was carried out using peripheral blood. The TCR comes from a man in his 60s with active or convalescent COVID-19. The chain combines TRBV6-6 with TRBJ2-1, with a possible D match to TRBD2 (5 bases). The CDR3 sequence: CASSYSYSGGNEQFF. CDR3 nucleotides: TGTGCCAGCAGTTACTCGTACAGCGGAGGAAATGAGCAGTTCTTC.